These 25 T cell receptor beta chains were sequenced from one sample in a study of T-cell memory formation after mild COVID-19. TCRdb analysed the 5' RACE reads with MiXCR anew, one entry per CDR3 protein. Of just over 300,000 distinct CDR3 sequences listed, approximately 19% are singletons. The source material was PBMCs or a T cell subset sorted from them (not recorded which). These receptors originate from a man aged 18 to 30 who had mild COVID-19 (a few samples of this study predate the infection). Cell type and time point are not known.

This clonotype was counted between two and nine times. The DNA for the CDR3 is TGCGCCAGCAGCTTGGTCTATGGAGGCTCCTCCTACAATGAGCAGTTCTTC. Its translation: CASSLVYGGSSYNEQFF. The V and J genes are TRBV5-1 and TRBJ2-1; TRBD2 might be the D (5 bases). Germline V CDR1 and CDR2: SGHRS, YFSETQ. V gave up 0 bases and J gave up 0 bases, with 13 bases separating them. There are 17 residues in the CDR3.

The chain employs TRBV7-2 and TRBJ1-5; D might be TRBD1 (5 bases). The length of the CDR3 is 14 residues. Germline values: CDR1 SGHTA, CDR2 FQGNSA. Trimming removed 3 bases from V and 4 bases from J, with 10 bases in between. The CDR3 sequence: CASSFLGRNQPQHF. The CDR3 region has the DNA TGTGCCAGCAGCTTCTTGGGGCGGAATCAGCCCCAGCATTTT.

The chain couples TRBV5-5 to TRBJ2-3; 9 nucleotides line up with TRBD1. The CDR3 covers 16 residues. Germline V gene sequence: CDR1 SGHKS, CDR2 YYEKEE (reference sequence). V gave up 4 bases and J gave up 1 base; unmatched junction bases: 7. The CDR3 spells CASSVTGGAGTDTQYF. CDR3 coding DNA: TGTGCCAGCAGCGTCACAGGGGGCGCCGGCACAGATACGCAGTATTTT.

This clonotype was observed many times. J is TRBJ2-1 and V is TRBV5-1, with D possibly TRBD1 on 6 matching bases. V was shortened by 4 bases and J by 6 bases, with 17 bases between the two germline ends. The CDR3 covers 15 residues. CDR1 is SGHRS and CDR2 is YFSETQ in the germline V gene. The CDR3, as DNA: TGCGCCAGCAGCAGCAGGGGCCAACTCGGCAATGAGCAGTTCTTC. The encoded protein is CASSSRGQLGNEQFF.

The rearrangement links TRBV10-1 to TRBJ2-5; 10 bases align to TRBD1. This CDR3 is 16 amino acids long. Germline trimming cut 3 bases from V and 5 bases from J; bases unmatched to any gene: 9. CDR1 is WNHNN and CDR2 is SYGVQD in the germline V gene (reference sequence). The CDR3 nucleotides are TGCGCCAGCAGTGAAGGCGACAGGGGGCGAGGGGAGACCCAGTACTTC. Protein sequence: CASSEGDRGRGETQYF.

The sample holds a few counts of this clonotype. The chain joins TRBV5-1 to TRBJ2-3; a weak D match, TRBD1 (6 bases). Germline CDR1 is SGHRS and CDR2 is YFSETQ. This CDR3 is 14 amino acids long. V lost 0 bases to trimming and J lost 5 bases, with 10 bases between them. As DNA, the CDR3 is TGCGCCAGCAGCTTGGAATTAGGGGGAGATACGCAGTATTTT. Encoded protein: CASSLELGGDTQYF.

This clonotype has a handful of counts. The gene calls are TRBV5-1 and TRBJ2-2; 11 nucleotides match TRBD2. Germline V gene data show CDR1 as SGHRS and CDR2 as YFSETQ. This CDR3 is 15 amino acids long. With 4 bases clipped from V and 5 bases from J, the junction kept 4 bases outside the gene matches. This CDR3 is CASSPRLAGTGELFF. CDR3 nucleotides: TGCGCCAGCAGCCCGAGACTAGCGGGGACCGGGGAGCTGTTTTTT.

The rearrangement links TRBV4-3 to TRBJ1-6; TRBD1 agrees at 9 bases. The germline gives CDR1 LGHNA, CDR2 YSLEER. With V trimmed by 2 bases and J by 9 bases, 5 bases remained unmatched. There are 15 residues in the CDR3. The CDR3 DNA reads TGCGCCAGCAGCCAACAGGGACAGGGAGCTTCACCCCTCCACTTT. Translating gives CASSQQGQGASPLHF.

This chain connects TRBV20-1 to TRBJ1-2; tentative D call: TRBD1 (6 bases). Germline V lookup: CDR1 DFQATT, CDR2 SNEGSKA (reference sequence). V was cut by 6 bases and J by 0 bases, with 17 bases left in between. This CDR3 region has 15 residues. CDR3 residues: CSATSSDSSNYGYTF. CDR3 in DNA: TGCAGTGCCACCTCTTCGGACAGTTCTAACTATGGCTACACCTTC.

The chain employs TRBV7-3 and TRBJ1-3; D is unresolved. Germline V gene lookup returns CDR1 SGHTA and CDR2 FQGTGA. Trimming left V 5 bases short and J 3 bases short, with 8 bases between. The CDR3 is made up of 13 amino acids. CDR3 DNA: TGTGCCAGCAGCGCGGGAGATGGAAACACCATATATTTT. Translated: CASSAGDGNTIYF.

This sequence joins TRBV30 and TRBJ2-7; tentative D call: TRBD2 (6 bases). This CDR3 is 14 amino acids long. The V and J ends lost 5 bases and 6 bases respectively, with 20 bases between them. Germline CDR1 GTSNPN, CDR2 SVGIG (reference sequence). The CDR3 bases are TGTGCCTGGGGTGGGGCAGGAGGGCGAGGCGAGCAGTACTTC. It codes for CAWGGAGGRGEQYF. Full variable domain (rest looked up from reference TRBV30 and TRBJ2-7): SQTIHQWPATLVQPVGSPLSLECTVEGTSNPNLYWYRQAAGRGLQLLFYSVGIGQISSEVPQNLSASRPQDRQFILSSKKLLLSDSGFYLCAWGGAGGRGEQYFGPGTRLTVT.

The table lists this clonotype with a few counts. The V and J genes are TRBV9 and TRBJ2-5; D might be TRBD1 or TRBD2, each matching 5 bases. The germline V gene has CDR1 SGDLS and CDR2 YYNGEE. With 0 bases removed from V and 5 bases from J, the gap between germline ends came to 14 bases. The CDR3 has 15 amino acids. This CDR3 is CASSVEIGAGETQYF. CDR3 bases: TGTGCCAGCAGCGTAGAGATCGGGGCCGGGGAGACCCAGTACTTC.

In DNA form, the CDR3 reads TGTGCCAGCAGCTTGCCGGGTTTCGTCTATGGCTACACCTTC. Protein sequence: CASSLPGFVYGYTF. V is TRBV5-6 and J is TRBJ1-2; no firm D call. Germline V gives CDR1 SGHDT, CDR2 YYEEEE. CDR3 length: 14 residues. V was shortened by 1 base and J by 4 bases, with 11 bases between the two germline ends.

There are a few counts of this clonotype. The genes are TRBV7-2 and TRBJ1-6, with TRBD1 as a possible D gene (6 bases). This CDR3 comprises 17 residues. Trimming shortened V by 2 bases and J by 7 bases, and 18 bases separated the two germline ends. Per the germline V gene, CDR1 is SGHTA and CDR2 is FQGNSA. The CDR3 coding sequence is TGTGCCAGCAGCTTAACGACAGGAATAATCGAGAATTCACCCCTCCACTTT. Amino acid sequence: CASSLTTGIIENSPLHF. Complete variable domain (other parts from reference TRBV7-2 and TRBJ1-6): GAGVSQSPSNKVTEKGKDVELRCDPISGHTALYWYRQSLGQGLEFLIYFQGNSAPDKSGLPSDRFSAERTGGSVSTLTIQRTQQEDSAVYLCASSLTTGIIENSPLHFGNGTRLTVT.

This clonotype was recorded a few times. The V call is TRBV6-2 or TRBV6-3, the J call TRBJ1-5; D unclear. The V and J ends lost 10 bases and 6 bases respectively, with 19 bases between them. CDR1 is MNHEY and CDR2 is SVGEGT in the germline V gene. This CDR3 comprises 14 residues. CDR3 protein: CATPRGVWIQPQHF. CDR3 nucleotide sequence: TGTGCCACCCCCCGAGGTGTTTGGATTCAGCCCCAGCATTTT.

The gene calls are TRBV4-3 and TRBJ2-5; TRBD2 might be the D (6 bases). The CDR3 has 15 amino acids. V was clipped by 0 bases and J by 4 bases, with 12 bases between them. Germline V gene data show CDR1 as LGHNA and CDR2 as YSLEER. The CDR3 DNA sequence: TGCGCCAGCAGCCAAGATTGGCGGGGCAGAGAGACCCAGTACTTC. Translated: CASSQDWRGRETQYF.

The chain employs TRBV4-2 and TRBJ2-5, with D perhaps matching TRBD1 or TRBD2 (6 bases each). The CDR3 extends over 19 amino acids. Germline values: CDR1 LGHNA, CDR2 YNFKEQ. Trimming took off 0 bases at V and 5 bases at J, with 25 bases between the two ends. The CDR3 DNA is TGTGCCAGCAGCCAAGATCTTGTCCCGTTCGGGGGCGGCGAGGAGACCCAGTACTTC. Protein: CASSQDLVPFGGGEETQYF.

J is TRBJ2-7 and V is TRBV6-6; D is perhaps TRBD2 (6 bases). Germline CDR1 reads MNHNY; CDR2 reads SVGAGI (reference sequence). The V end lost 4 bases, the J end lost 3 bases, and 13 bases lay between the germline ends. This CDR3 comprises 14 residues. This chain's CDR3 is CASSSDGGVYEQYF. The CDR3 nucleotides read TGTGCCAGCAGTTCCGACGGGGGTGTCTACGAGCAGTACTTC.

This clonotype was found a few times. The chain joins TRBV6-2 or TRBV6-3 to TRBJ1-1; D not resolved. The V gene lost 7 bases and the J gene lost 1 base, with 4 bases spanning the gap. CDR1 and CDR2 (germline): MNHEY, SVGEGT. The CDR3 spans 11 residues. CDR3 residues: CASNSNTEAFF. CDR3 nucleotide sequence: TGTGCCAGCAACTCGAACACTGAAGCTTTCTTT.

This clonotype has only a few counts. V is TRBV10-3 and J is TRBJ2-7; the D gene is possibly TRBD2 (5 bases). The germline CDR1 and CDR2 sequences are ENHRY and SYGVKD. Trimming stripped 4 bases from V and 3 bases from J, with 10 bases between. The length of the CDR3 is 13 residues. The chain's CDR3 is CAISGETNYEQYV. Written as DNA, the CDR3 is TGTGCCATCAGTGGGGAGACTAACTACGAGCAGTACGTC.

The sample holds a few counts of this clonotype. This chain joins TRBV6-2 or TRBV6-3 and TRBJ1-1, with D unclear. The CDR3 spans 14 residues. Trimming removed 2 bases from V and 5 bases from J, with 12 bases in between. CDR1 and CDR2 (germline): MNHEY, SVGEGT. CDR3 in DNA: TGTGCCAGCAGTTACGATTTCCCCCCTACTGAAGCTTTCTTT. Translation: CASSYDFPPTEAFF.

V and J are TRBV11-2 and TRBJ2-1; D remains unclear. This CDR3 has 14 residues. Germline CDR1 and CDR2: SGHAT and FQNNGV. Trimming stripped 2 bases from V and 5 bases from J, with 10 bases between. CDR3 sequence reads: CASSLSPGDNEQFF. CDR3 nucleotides: TGTGCCAGCAGCTTATCTCCAGGAGACAATGAGCAGTTCTTC.

This clonotype was recorded a few times. The J gene is TRBJ1-6, the V gene TRBV5-5; 10 bases are a match to TRBD1. The CDR3 sequence is 14 residues long. V trimming: 3 bases; J trimming: 10 bases; junction bases outside the gene matches: 4. The germline V gene encodes CDR1 SGHKS and CDR2 YYEKEE (reference sequence). The CDR3 bases are TGTGCCAGCAGCTGGGGGACAGGGGCATCACCCCTCCACTTT. It specifies CASSWGTGASPLHF.

This clonotype was seen a handful of times. V is TRBV27 and J is TRBJ2-7; the D gene is possibly TRBD2 (7 bases). The CDR3 has 15 amino acids. V was pared by 5 bases and J by 4 bases, with 18 bases between. Germline V gives CDR1 MNHEY, CDR2 SMNVEV (reference sequence). The CDR3 DNA follows: TGTGCCAGCAGTCCGATCCCCGGGGGGCAGTACGAGCAGTACTTC. Protein: CASSPIPGGQYEQYF.

This chain connects TRBV6-1 to TRBJ2-6; D is uncertain. CDR1 and CDR2 (germline): MNHNS, SASEGT. This CDR3 contains 13 residues. V was clipped by 5 bases and J by 6 bases, with 8 bases between them. The CDR3 loop is CASSSTAANVLTF. The DNA of the CDR3 is TGTGCCAGCAGTTCTACTGCGGCCAACGTCCTGACTTTC.